A selection of T cell receptor beta chains follows, all from one sample in a study of molecular identifiers for immune sequencing clone quantification. MiXCR, applied by TCRdb to the PCR reads, yields one record per CDR3 protein. The data show some 320,000 distinct CDR3 sequences, with roughly 23% seen just once and roughly 0.8% held by the top ten. Sequenced material: naive CD8+ T cells from blood, with Jurkat cell RNA spiked in. The receptors derive from a human donor in good health. Some libraries in this study had Jurkat cell RNA spiked in. Each CDR3 is given without its conserved first and last residue.

cdr3_aa: ASSQFVWGTEAF
v_call: TRBV4-3
j_call: TRBJ1-1

cdr3_aa: SARDGGGPTYEQY
v_call: TRBV20-1
j_call: TRBJ2-7

cdr3_aa: ASSMRQGAPYNEQF
v_call: TRBV19
j_call: TRBJ2-1

cdr3_aa: ASSLTLSYEQY
v_call: TRBV5-6
j_call: TRBJ2-7

cdr3_aa: ASSFGHRPEAF
v_call: TRBV7-2
j_call: TRBJ1-1

cdr3_aa: ASSFRSSYEQY
v_call: TRBV28
j_call: TRBJ2-7

cdr3_aa: ATRRLATSTDTQY
v_call: TRBV19
j_call: TRBJ2-3

cdr3_aa: SVELVGEGAPSEQY
v_call: TRBV29-1
j_call: TRBJ2-7

cdr3_aa: ASSQEGYRGADTQY
v_call: TRBV4-3
j_call: TRBJ2-3

cdr3_aa: ATPRLTSGRFEQY
v_call: TRBV2
j_call: TRBJ2-7

cdr3_aa: AWSTPAEAF
v_call: TRBV30
j_call: TRBJ1-1

cdr3_aa: ASSQGQGLAGGFGYIQY
v_call: TRBV3-1
j_call: TRBJ2-4

cdr3_aa: ASSQQLSGAIQY
v_call: TRBV4-1
j_call: TRBJ2-4

cdr3_aa: ASRLYTDTQY
v_call: TRBV7-9
j_call: TRBJ2-3

cdr3_aa: ASSLEGAFAF
v_call: TRBV5-1
j_call: TRBJ1-1

cdr3_aa: ATSESHRGAKDGYT
v_call: TRBV24-1
j_call: TRBJ1-2

cdr3_aa: ASSPRLGAETQY
v_call: TRBV27
j_call: TRBJ2-5

cdr3_aa: ASSRDVLGNQPQH
v_call: TRBV12-3/TRBV12-4
j_call: TRBJ1-5

cdr3_aa: ASSQSGRGPSDTQY
v_call: TRBV7-9
j_call: TRBJ2-3

cdr3_aa: ASSYPGTAEQY
v_call: TRBV5-1
j_call: TRBJ2-7

cdr3_aa: ASSQVAGVYEQY
v_call: TRBV3-1
j_call: TRBJ2-7

cdr3_aa: SARSDLISYEQY
v_call: TRBV20-1
j_call: TRBJ2-7

cdr3_aa: ASRGGKFSTDTQY
v_call: TRBV27
j_call: TRBJ2-3

cdr3_aa: ASSADRSSYNGQF
v_call: TRBV12-3/TRBV12-4
j_call: TRBJ2-1

cdr3_aa: ASSLKGKPSYEQY
v_call: TRBV27
j_call: TRBJ2-7

cdr3_aa: ASMGDRGGQPQH
v_call: TRBV7-9
j_call: TRBJ1-5

cdr3_aa: ASTFIGTSGATDTQY
v_call: TRBV27
j_call: TRBJ2-3

cdr3_aa: AIRAGGYNEQF
v_call: TRBV15
j_call: TRBJ2-1

cdr3_aa: ASSGRRGGVTGELF
v_call: TRBV9
j_call: TRBJ2-2

cdr3_aa: ASSVVSGANVLT
v_call: TRBV9
j_call: TRBJ2-6

cdr3_aa: ASSQEVLTGDTDTQY
v_call: TRBV4-3
j_call: TRBJ2-3

cdr3_aa: ACSTVQWPYEQY
v_call: TRBV6-1
j_call: TRBJ2-7

cdr3_aa: ASSLVRGGGAYNEQF
v_call: TRBV12-3/TRBV12-4
j_call: TRBJ2-1

cdr3_aa: ASIGTTEAF
v_call: TRBV27
j_call: TRBJ1-1

cdr3_aa: ASRSRDRVPYEQY
v_call: TRBV6-6
j_call: TRBJ2-7

cdr3_aa: ASSQERVLVNTEAF
v_call: TRBV3-1
j_call: TRBJ1-1

cdr3_aa: ASSIGGAEQY
v_call: TRBV19
j_call: TRBJ2-7

cdr3_aa: ASSLGGPGEAF
v_call: TRBV13
j_call: TRBJ1-1

cdr3_aa: ASSQDPRDSLSITDTQY
v_call: TRBV4-3
j_call: TRBJ2-3

cdr3_aa: ASSQDSWETQY
v_call: TRBV14
j_call: TRBJ2-5

cdr3_aa: ASSEQYTSTDTQY
v_call: TRBV2
j_call: TRBJ2-3